This T cell receptor (beta chain) was found in a study of beta chain features in type 1 diabetes. Across the study: Sorted cells from all samples, numbering 100 million to 120 million, were examined. Study-level points and caveats: All four CD4+ subsets of Type 1 diabetes patients contained TCRB CDR3s that were moderately but significantly shorter.

This clone was observed a few times. Its antigen is undetermined. Sorted populations all had greater than 95% purity. Expressed TCRB transcripts were sequenced after all isolated RNA was converted to cDNA. Here immunoSEQ multiplex PCR was the method, and the copy in TCRdb shows in-frame clones only, minus some. The sample holds about 350,000 clones, about 20% seen once. Sequenced input: naive CD4+ T cells from blood. This sequence was found in a woman aged 18-30 years in good health.

CDR3 residues: CAWTSGGQGTEAFF. The CDR3 coding sequence is TGTGCCTGGACTTCGGGGGGGCAGGGCACTGAAGCTTTCTTT. This chain connects TRBV30 to TRBJ1-1, with D possibly TRBD1 on 6 matching bases. CDR3 length: 14 amino acids. Germline CDR1 GTSNPN, CDR2 SVGIG (reference sequence). Between the trimmed V and J ends, which lost 4 bases and 4 bases, there was a span of 16 bases.